Below are 2 T cell receptor beta chains sequenced from a single sample in a study of Graves' ophthalmopathy and Graves' hyperthyroidism. CDR3 regions of TCR beta were amplified from RNA transcripts. HTBI primers served in a first-round RT-PCR, which a second-round multiplex PCR followed. TCRdb reanalysed the multiplex PCR reads using MiXCR and keeps one entry per CDR3 protein. Counted here are around 340,000 distinct CDR3 sequences, about a sixth occurring once; the ten biggest clones make up 12%. The specimen sequenced was peripheral blood. Receptors were obtained from an adult man with Graves' ophthalmopathy.

Many counts were recorded for this clonotype. It may be a read error: a sequence one base away is much more abundant. The chain employs TRBV11-2 and TRBJ1-1; 7 positions match TRBD1. After removal of 2 bases from V and 5 bases from J, the junction contained 2 bases not matched to a gene. Per germline, CDR1 SGHAT and CDR2 FQNNGV. CDR3 length equals 13 residues. This chain's CDR3 is CASSLRGRTEAFF. CDR3 DNA sequence: TGTGCCAGCAGCTTAAGGGGGCGGACTGAAGCTTTCTTT.

This clonotype was counted ten times or more. V and J are TRBV5-1 and TRBJ1-1; D possibly corresponds to TRBD1 (6 bases). Germline lookup yields CDR1 SGHRS and CDR2 YFSETQ. The ends were cut back, 6 bases at V and 1 base at J, with 7 bases in the middle. The CDR3 runs 12 residues. CDR3 loop: CASKTGNTEAFF. CDR3 coding DNA: TGCGCCAGCAAGACAGGGAACACTGAAGCTTTCTTT.